The 2 T cell receptor beta chains below come from one sample, sequenced in a study of TIL therapy for anti-PD-1-resistant metastatic lung cancer. The time point was: pre-treatment sample, taken before nivolumab and TIL therapy. Sequencing used immunoSEQ v3. Assay used: immunoSEQ multiplex PCR; TCRdb lists only in-frame clones, some missing. The profile covers about 60,000 clones, with roughly 66% appearing a single time and about 6.8% taken by the ten largest. The sample consisted of blood, taken at baseline. The receptor source for this set is a person aged 25 to 85 with non-small cell lung cancer.

This chain uses TRBV7-9 with TRBJ1-2; D unresolved. CDR1 is SEHNR and CDR2 is FQNEAQ in the germline V gene (reference sequence). The CDR3 has 14 amino acids. V lost 1 base and J 3 bases, leaving 9 bases between the germline ends. The CDR3 here is CASSLEGRDYGYTF. The CDR3 coding sequence is TGTGCCAGCAGCTTAGAAGGCAGAGACTATGGCTACACCTTC.

This clone appeared a few times. This sequence joins TRBV2 and TRBJ1-1; possibly TRBD1 for D (5 bases). Trimming took off 6 bases at V and 6 bases at J, with 20 bases between the two ends. The germline V gene has CDR1 SNHLY and CDR2 FYNNEI. This CDR3 has 15 amino acids. The CDR3 sequence is CASSVLQAQLSEAFF. The CDR3 coding sequence is TGTGCCAGCAGCGTACTACAGGCACAGCTTTCTGAAGCTTTCTTT.